The clone carrying this TCR beta chain was detected only once. Germline CDR1 LNHDA, CDR2 SQIVND (reference sequence). V gave up 3 bases and J gave up 5 bases; unmatched junction bases: 6. CDR3 length: 14 amino acids. These data originate in a study of T cell responses to AZD1222 COVID-19 vaccine. Background on the study: Both about-4-week and about-12-week second-dose recipients were combined.

Generated by immunoSEQ multiplex PCR, the TCRdb table keeps only in-frame clones and is missing some. The data contain approximately 110,000 clones, roughly 87% of them singletons. The chain carries TRBV19 and TRBJ1-1; 7 positions agree with TRBD1. Sequences were derived from peripheral blood, sampled on day 0 of AZD1222 vaccination. This TCR came from an adult in good health. The CDR3 sequence is CASSMSAGGTEAFF. CDR3 nucleotides: TGTGCCAGTAGTATGAGCGCAGGGGGGACTGAAGCTTTCTTT. Drawing the rest from reference TRBV19 and TRBJ1-1, the complete variable domain is DGGITQSPKYLFRKEGQNVTLSCEQNLNHDAMYWYRQDPGQGLRLIYYSQIVNDFQKGDIAEGYSVSREKKESFPLTVTSAQKNPTAFYLCASSMSAGGTEAFFGQGTRLTVV.